These T cell receptor beta chains were read from a single sample in a study of T cell responses to AZD1222 COVID-19 vaccine. This table comes from immunoSEQ multiplex PCR, and its TCRdb copy is limited to in-frame clones, with some not included. The profile shows over 65,000 clones, 85% to 90% of them singletons. The source was peripheral blood, collected on day 0 of AZD1222 vaccination. The receptors here all came from an adult in good health. CDR3s include the opening cysteine and the closing phenylalanine or tryptophan. Not every row has a clone size; where given, it reads once, few, many or a size class.

-,TRBV11-3,TRBJ2-3,CASSLTSGSTDTQYF
-,TRBV6-2/TRBV6-3,TRBJ1-4,CASSHPIWVGEKLFF
-,TRBV3-1/TRBV3-2,TRBJ2-3,CASSEPGGPGVDTQYF
-,TRBV19,TRBJ2-5,CASPKRVPDRGQETQYF
-,TRBV28,TRBJ1-3,CASSSVSWNSGNTIYF
-,TRBV24-1,TRBJ1-2,CATSDGSFYGYTF
-,TRBV28,TRBJ2-7,CASSPTSGISYEQYF
once,TRBV30,TRBJ1-1,CAWGQGGTEAFF
-,TRBV28,TRBJ1-1,CASSGPGGGRTEAFF
few,TRBV21-1,TRBJ2-1,CASSKLQPYNEQFF
once,TRBV11-2,TRBJ2-1,CASSLGLPSSYNEQFF
-,TRBV10-2,TRBJ1-2,CASSDTYGYTF
-,TRBV18,TRBJ2-5,CASSTLETQYF
-,TRBV19,TRBJ1-2,CASSITGSTNYGYTF
-,TRBV25-1,TRBJ2-5,CASRLGGETQYF
-,TRBV19,TRBJ1-1,CASSIGGMNTEAFF
-,TRBV27,TRBJ2-3,CASSLSGLPSTDTQYF
-,TRBV6-1,TRBJ2-7,CASSEAWGQTYEQYF
-,TRBV19,TRBJ2-1,CASSLLAENYNEQFF
-,TRBV24-1,TRBJ1-2,CATSDPGRDGYTF
-,TRBV9,TRBJ2-1,CASSSPGLAFYNEQFF
-,TRBV7-2,TRBJ2-5,CASSSPPEWGRQETQYF
-,TRBV6-2/TRBV6-3,TRBJ2-1,CASGWDASGGNEQFF
-,TRBV11-2,TRBJ2-7,CASSLDGLAGVYEQYF
-,TRBV6-5,TRBJ1-5,CAESPGGRQPQHF
-,TRBV10-3,TRBJ2-2,CAASSGELFF
-,TRBV6-5,TRBJ2-7,CASSSLRGSSYEQYF
-,TRBV4-3,TRBJ2-2,CASSQAQGTGELFF
-,TRBV1,TRBJ1-1,CTSSHNRGSCTEAFF
once,TRBV11-2,TRBJ2-6,CASSARLSGSGANVLTF
-,TRBV5-4,TRBJ2-5,CASSFGRGIGQETQYF
-,TRBV19,TRBJ1-5,CASSRLTGASNQPQHF
-,TRBV30,TRBJ1-6,CAWSVLGLNSPLHF
-,TRBV19,TRBJ2-6,CASSIRSSGANVLTF
-,TRBV3-1/TRBV3-2,TRBJ2-7,CASSQGGGGLSYEQYF